The 11 T cell receptor beta chains in this list originate from one sample, sequenced in a study of cytomegalovirus exposure and HLA in healthy donors (dated by TCRdb to about 2017). The method behind the library was the immunoSEQ multiplex PCR assay. A mixture of 60 forward primers for TCR Vbeta segments and 13 reverse primers for TCR Jbeta segments was used in the multiplex PCR. This immuneACCESS table, as held by TCRdb, lists in-frame sequences with V and J called but not all clones. Of the missing ones, under half trace to an unresolved V gene in checked studies; the others have no known cause. The sample contains roughly 110,000 clones, roughly 82% of them found a single time. 1.6% of the sample is held by the ten biggest clonotypes. The specimen sequenced was PBMCs. These receptors were obtained from a middle-aged man in good health and CMV-seronegative.

The rearrangement joins TRBV7-9 to TRBJ2-1; D perhaps matches TRBD1 (5 bases). The CDR3 is 12 amino acids. Germline assignment: CDR1 SEHNR and CDR2 FQNEAQ (reference sequence). V gave up 5 bases and J gave up 10 bases, with 12 bases separating them. CDR3 sequence reads: CASSTLRGEQFF. CDR3 coding DNA: TGTGCCAGCAGCACCCTAAGGGGCGAGCAGTTCTTC. Variable domain in full (rest from reference TRBV7-9 and TRBJ2-1): DTGVSQNPRHKITKRGQNVTFRCDPISEHNRLYWYRQTLGQGPEFLTYFQNEAQLEKSRLLSDRFSAERPKGSFSTLEIQRTEQGDSAMYLCASSTLRGEQFFGPGTRLTVL.

The genes are TRBV27 and TRBJ2-5; unclear D gene. V shed 5 bases and J shed 9 bases, with 16 bases lying between them. This CDR3 comprises 13 residues. Germline loops: CDR1 MNHEY, CDR2 SMNVEV (reference sequence). The CDR3 DNA reads as TGTGCCAGCAGTGTTTCTGGGCCCTTAGCCCAGTACTTC. Protein: CASSVSGPLAQYF.

The chain combines TRBV12-2 with TRBJ2-3; the DNA was not compared with TRBD2, the D call given in the table. TRBV12-2 is an annotated pseudogene. This CDR3 region has 20 residues. The CDR3 bases are TGTGCAAGTCGCTTAACATTGCTAGCGGGGGGCCGACCGGGGACAGATACGCAGTATTTT. This sequence encodes CASRLTLLAGGRPGTDTQYF.

This clone was counted only a few times. The chain combines TRBV5-1 with TRBJ2-3; TRBD1 matches 8 bases. V dropped 5 bases and J dropped 5; count of bases not matched to a gene: 4. In germline, CDR1 is SGHRS, CDR2 YFSETQ. CDR3 length: 13 residues. CDR3 region: CASSRDRQDTQYF. For the CDR3, the DNA is TGCGCCAGCAGTAGGGACAGGCAAGATACGCAGTATTTT. Full variable domain (rest looked up from reference TRBV5-1 and TRBJ2-3): KAGVTQTPRYLIKTRGQQVTLSCSPISGHRSVSWYQQTPGQGLQFLFEYFSETQRNKGNFPGRFSGRQFSNSRSEMNVSTLELGDSALYLCASSRDRQDTQYFGPGTRLTVL.

DNA of the CDR3: TGCGCCAGCAGTCCCGGGACAGGCAACACCGGGGAGCTGTTTTTT. Amino acids: CASSPGTGNTGELFF. The chain has TRBV5-1 and TRBJ2-2; 8 bases are a match to TRBD1. V was clipped by 5 bases and J by 2 bases; unmatched bases: 5. Per the germline V gene, CDR1 is SGHRS and CDR2 is YFSETQ. CDR3 length: 15 residues.

The chain is built from TRBV7-3 and TRBJ2-5; the match to TRBD2 covers 9 bases. Per germline, CDR1 SGHTA and CDR2 FQGTGA. The CDR3 sequence is 16 residues long. The V segment lost 2 bases and the J segment 5 bases; nucleotides outside the gene matches: 9. The CDR3 is CASSLAAGGPGETQYF. The CDR3 coding sequence is TGTGCCAGCAGCTTAGCGGCGGGGGGGCCCGGGGAGACCCAGTACTTC. Full variable domain (outside the CDR3, taken from reference TRBV7-3 and TRBJ2-5): GAGVSQTPSNKVTEKGKYVELRCDPISGHTALYWYRQSLGQGPEFLIYFQGTGAADDSGLPNDRFFAVRPEGSVSTLKIQRTERGDSAVYLCASSLAAGGPGETQYFGPGTRLLVL.

This clone occurred once. The chain employs TRBV10-3 and TRBJ2-1; TRBD2 agrees at 10 bases. The ends lost 7 bases at V and 8 bases at J; junction bases unmatched: 8. The CDR3 covers 14 residues. From germline, CDR1 is ENHRY and CDR2 SYGVKD. The CDR3 here is CAIKGSGGADEQFF. CDR3 DNA sequence: TGTGCCATCAAGGGAAGCGGGGGGGCCGATGAGCAGTTCTTC.

The sample holds one count of this clone. The J gene is TRBJ1-2, the V gene TRBV10-1; D may be TRBD1 (5 bases). Deletions cut 6 bases from V and 4 bases from J, with 15 bases between. Germline CDR1 and CDR2: WNHNN and SYGVQD (reference sequence). The CDR3 is 14 residues long. The CDR3, as DNA: TGCGCCAGCAGCCCAGGGAAACTTGGCTATGGCTACACCTTC. This sequence encodes CASSPGKLGYGYTF.

The V call is TRBV9, the J call TRBJ2-1; D is perhaps TRBD1 (5 bases). Germline assignment: CDR1 SGDLS and CDR2 YYNGEE. Between the trimmed V and J ends, which lost 4 bases and 4 bases, there was a span of 12 bases. CDR3 length: 14 amino acids. CDR3 amino acids: CASSPQGTYNEQFF. CDR3 DNA sequence: TGTGCCAGCAGCCCCCAGGGAACGTACAATGAGCAGTTCTTC.

V usage is TRBV6-1 and J usage is TRBJ2-3, with D possibly being TRBD1 (5 bases). With 5 bases removed from V and 4 bases from J, the gap between germline ends came to 16 bases. The CDR3 sequence is 15 residues long. Germline V gene data show CDR1 as MNHNS and CDR2 as SASEGT. The CDR3 DNA reads as TGTGCCAGCAGTACAGGTCAGGGCGGTGCAGATACGCAGTATTTT. Its translation: CASSTGQGGADTQYF.

This clone turned up a few times. V usage is TRBV7-8 and J usage is TRBJ1-1; D is ambiguous. CDR1 is SGHVS, CDR2 FQNEAQ, per germline. The CDR3 spans 14 residues. The V end lost 7 bases, the J end lost 1 base, and 13 bases lay between the germline ends. The CDR3 nucleotides read TGTGCCAGCAAAATGGGGAGAACGAACACTGAAGCTTTCTTT. Protein product: CASKMGRTNTEAFF.